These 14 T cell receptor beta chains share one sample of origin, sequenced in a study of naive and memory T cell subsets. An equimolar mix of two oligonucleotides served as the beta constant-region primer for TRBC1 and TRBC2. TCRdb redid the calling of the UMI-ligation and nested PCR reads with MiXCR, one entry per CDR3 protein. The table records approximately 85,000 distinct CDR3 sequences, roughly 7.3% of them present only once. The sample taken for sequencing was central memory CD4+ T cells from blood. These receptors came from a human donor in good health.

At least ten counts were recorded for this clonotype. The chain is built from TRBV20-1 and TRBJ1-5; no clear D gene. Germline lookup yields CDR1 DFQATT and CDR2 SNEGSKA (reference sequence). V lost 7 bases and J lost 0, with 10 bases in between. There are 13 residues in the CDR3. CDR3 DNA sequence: TGCAGTGTAGGTAAAATTAGCAATCAGCCCCAGCATTTT. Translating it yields CSVGKISNQPQHF.

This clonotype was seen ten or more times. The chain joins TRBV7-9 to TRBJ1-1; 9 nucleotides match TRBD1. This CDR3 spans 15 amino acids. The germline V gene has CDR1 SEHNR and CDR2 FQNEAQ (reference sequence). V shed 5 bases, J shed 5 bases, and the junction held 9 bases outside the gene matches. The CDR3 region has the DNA TGTGCCAGCAGCACTAGACAGGGGGGTATGACTGAAGCTTTCTTT. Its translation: CASSTRQGGMTEAFF.

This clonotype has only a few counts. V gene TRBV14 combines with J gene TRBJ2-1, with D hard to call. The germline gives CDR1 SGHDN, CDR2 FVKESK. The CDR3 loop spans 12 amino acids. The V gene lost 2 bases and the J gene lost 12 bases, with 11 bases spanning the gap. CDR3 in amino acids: CASSQQFMGQFF. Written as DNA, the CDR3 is TGTGCCAGCAGCCAACAATTTATGGGGCAGTTCTTC.

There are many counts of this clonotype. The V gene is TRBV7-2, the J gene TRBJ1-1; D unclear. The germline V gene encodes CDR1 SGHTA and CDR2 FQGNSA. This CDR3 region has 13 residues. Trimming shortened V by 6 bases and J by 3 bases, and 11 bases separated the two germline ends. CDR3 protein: CASSFVRDTEAFF. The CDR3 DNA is TGTGCCAGCAGTTTCGTGAGGGACACTGAAGCTTTCTTT.

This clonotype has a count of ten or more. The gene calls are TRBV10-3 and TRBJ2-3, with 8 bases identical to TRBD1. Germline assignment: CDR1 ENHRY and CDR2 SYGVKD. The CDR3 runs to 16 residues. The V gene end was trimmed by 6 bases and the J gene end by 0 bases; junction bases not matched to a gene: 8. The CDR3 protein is CAISLGGQASTDTQYF. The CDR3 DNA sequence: TGTGCCATCAGCCTTGGGGGACAGGCGAGCACAGATACGCAGTATTTT.

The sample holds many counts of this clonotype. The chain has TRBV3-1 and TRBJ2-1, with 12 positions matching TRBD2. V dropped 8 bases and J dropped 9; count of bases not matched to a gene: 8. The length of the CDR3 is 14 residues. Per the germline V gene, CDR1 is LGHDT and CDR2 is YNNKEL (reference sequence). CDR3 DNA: TGTGCCAGCGCCGGGACTAGCGGGTCTAGTGAGCAGTTCTTC. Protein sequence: CASAGTSGSSEQFF.

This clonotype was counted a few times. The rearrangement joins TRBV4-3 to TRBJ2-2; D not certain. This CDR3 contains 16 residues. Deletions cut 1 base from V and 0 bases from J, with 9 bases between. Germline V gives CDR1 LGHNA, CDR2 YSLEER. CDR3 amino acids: CASSQAVLTNTGELFF. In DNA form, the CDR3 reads TGCGCCAGCAGCCAAGCAGTACTCACGAACACCGGGGAGCTGTTTTTT.

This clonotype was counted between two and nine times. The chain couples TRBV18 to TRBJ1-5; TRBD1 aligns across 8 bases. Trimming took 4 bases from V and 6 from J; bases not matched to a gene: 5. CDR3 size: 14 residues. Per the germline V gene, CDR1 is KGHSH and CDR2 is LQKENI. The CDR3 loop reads CASSRTGKSQPQHF. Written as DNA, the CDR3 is TGTGCCAGCTCACGGACAGGGAAATCTCAGCCCCAGCATTTT.

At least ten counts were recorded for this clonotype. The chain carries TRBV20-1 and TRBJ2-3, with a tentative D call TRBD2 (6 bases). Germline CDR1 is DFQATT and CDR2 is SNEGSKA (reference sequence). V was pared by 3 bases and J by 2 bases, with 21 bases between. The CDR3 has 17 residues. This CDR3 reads CSASGGSARGVTDTQYF. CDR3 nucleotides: TGCAGTGCTAGTGGAGGGAGCGCTAGGGGTGTCACAGATACGCAGTATTTT.

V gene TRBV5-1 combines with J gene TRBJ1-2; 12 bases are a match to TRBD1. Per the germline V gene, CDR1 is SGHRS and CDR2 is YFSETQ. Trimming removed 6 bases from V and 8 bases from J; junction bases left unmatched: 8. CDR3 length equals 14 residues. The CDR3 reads CASTESGTGGGYTF. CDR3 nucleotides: TGCGCCAGCACCGAATCCGGGACAGGGGGCGGCTACACCTTC.

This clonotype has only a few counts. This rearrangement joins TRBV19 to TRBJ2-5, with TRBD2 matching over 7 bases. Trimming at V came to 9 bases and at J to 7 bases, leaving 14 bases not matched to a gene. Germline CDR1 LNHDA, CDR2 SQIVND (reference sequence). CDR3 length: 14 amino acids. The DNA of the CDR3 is TGTGCCAGCGAACGGGGGGACCGGGTAGGGACCCAGTACTTC. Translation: CASERGDRVGTQYF.

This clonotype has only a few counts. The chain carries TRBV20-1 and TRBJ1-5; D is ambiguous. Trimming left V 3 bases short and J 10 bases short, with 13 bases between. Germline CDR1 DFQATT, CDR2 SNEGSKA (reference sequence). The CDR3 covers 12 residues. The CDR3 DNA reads TGCAGTGCTAGTGCGGCCGCCGGTCCCCAGCATTTT. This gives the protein CSASAAAGPQHF.

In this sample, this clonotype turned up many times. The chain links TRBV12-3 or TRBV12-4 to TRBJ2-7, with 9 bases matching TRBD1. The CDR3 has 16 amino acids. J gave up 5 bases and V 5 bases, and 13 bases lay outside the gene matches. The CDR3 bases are TGTGCCAGCAGTACACGTCCCGGGACAGGGTTCCACGAGCAGTACTTC. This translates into CASSTRPGTGFHEQYF.

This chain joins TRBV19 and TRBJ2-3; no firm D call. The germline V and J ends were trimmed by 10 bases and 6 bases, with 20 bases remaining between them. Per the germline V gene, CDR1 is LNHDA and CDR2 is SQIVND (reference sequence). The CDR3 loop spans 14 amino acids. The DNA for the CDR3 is TGTGCCACTTCGACCCCGCCAAGGTGGGATACGCAGTATTTT. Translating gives CATSTPPRWDTQYF.